Following are 5 T cell receptor beta chains from one sample sequenced in a study of a mutant IDH1 vaccine in newly diagnosed glioma. As to time point: week 47, end of study. Vaccinated patients received 300 ug of mutant IDH1 20-mer peptide per dose, with topical imiquimod. What these receptors recognize is not known. The method was immunoSEQ multiplex PCR; TCRdb's version includes in-frame clones alone and lacks a portion of them. The data contain 25,000 to 35,000 clones, about four fifths of them singletons. The sequences come from PBMCs, collected from a glioma patient whose treatment included an IDH1 peptide vaccine. Every receptor here comes from a man aged 30 to 45 with glioma.

J is TRBJ1-6 and V is TRBV30; D is ambiguous. The CDR3 spans 17 residues. Germline V lookup: CDR1 GTSNPN, CDR2 SVGIG (reference sequence). Trimming stripped 6 bases from V and 8 bases from J, with 26 bases between. In DNA, the CDR3 is TGTGCCTGCCCTCCGTCGGGCACTAATCCCAATTATTCACCCCTCCACTTT. Protein sequence: CACPPSGTNPNYSPLHF.

J is TRBJ1-1 and V is TRBV7-6; possible D gene TRBD1, 5 bases. CDR1 SGHVS and CDR2 FNYEAQ come from the germline V gene. The CDR3 is 14 residues long. The V and J ends lost 2 bases and 5 bases respectively, with 12 bases between them. The CDR3 DNA reads as TGTGCCAGCAGCTTAACTCCGGGGCGGACTGAAGCTTTCTTT. Translating it yields CASSLTPGRTEAFF.

The chain couples TRBV25-1 to TRBJ2-7; the D is unclear. CDR3 length: 17 residues. The germline CDR1 and CDR2 sequences are MGHDK and SYGVNS. V lost 5 bases and J lost 0, with 20 bases in between. CDR3 in DNA: TGTGCCAGCAGTTACAGCCTCCTGCCCCTGAGCTCCTACGAGCAGTACTTC. Amino acid sequence: CASSYSLLPLSSYEQYF.

The chain recombines TRBV6-5 with TRBJ2-3, with D tentatively TRBD2 (6 bases). From germline, CDR1 is MNHEY and CDR2 SVGAGI. The CDR3 contains 15 residues. V dropped 5 bases and J dropped 1 base, with 13 bases sitting between them. The CDR3 here is CASSRMGGGTDTQYF. CDR3 DNA sequence: TGTGCCAGCAGTCGGATGGGGGGTGGCACAGATACGCAGTATTTT.

The CDR3 loop is CASSLGQSTGELFF. The CDR3 DNA follows: TGTGCCAGCAGCTTGGGACAGAGCACCGGGGAGCTGTTTTTT. This chain links TRBV7-2 with TRBJ2-2; 7 bases map to TRBD1. Germline V CDR1 and CDR2: SGHTA, FQGNSA. The CDR3 covers 14 residues. V shed 3 bases and J 4 bases; nucleotides not matched to a gene: 2. The full variable domain, with the rest looked up from reference TRBV7-2 and TRBJ2-2, is GAGVSQSPSNKVTEKGKDVELRCDPISGHTALYWYRQSLGQGLEFLIYFQGNSAPDKSGLPSDRFSAERTGGSVSTLTIQRTQQEDSAVYLCASSLGQSTGELFFGEGSRLTVL.